This T cell receptor (beta chain) comes out of a study of T cell responses to AZD1222 COVID-19 vaccine (dated by TCRdb to the early 2020s). Regarding the complete study: AZD1222 recipients whose second dose came at about 4 weeks and those whose second dose came at about 12 weeks were combined into one group, since spike-specific TCR depth and breadth did not differ between the two schedules. Enrollment into the trials was organized by age into subgroups of 18-55, 56-69 and 70-plus years, and those subgroups contained roughly 140, 27 and 60 TCR-sequenced participants, respectively. A total of more than 230 trial participants underwent TCR sequencing, of whom 200 to 220 had received two doses of AZD1222 and 26 had received two doses of the MenACWY control vaccine. The paper as a whole reports these results and caveats: Conclusions about previously exposed vaccinees were limited because only a handful of AZD1222 recipients were SARS-CoV-2 seropositive at baseline. Reportedly, almost half of the unique spike-specific TCRs recognized epitopes lying outside the regions that are mutated in the B.1.351 and B.1.1.7 variants. Participants were mostly white British and included more females than males, and it was suggested by the authors that clonal diversity may have been underestimated. After two AZD1222 doses, both the breadth and the depth of spike-specific TCRs were significantly higher than at day 0 and than in MenACWY recipients. The vaccine-associated CD4 TCRs covered the entire spike protein, and the dominant responses fell in regions 160-218 and 743-854. In the small 56-69-year group, the increase in depth fell short of significance, most likely because of low power. Because no samples from the day 14 peak response were available, repertoires could be characterized only after the peak T cell response.

The meaning of the sample's time point label: baseline before first vaccination. Vaccinee samples were obtained from the UK trials COV001 and COV002, which included a single-blind randomized controlled phase 2/3 trial of AZD1222 (ChAdOx1 nCoV-19) in healthy adults. For TCRbeta chain sequencing, PBMC samples were collected from trial participants at day 0 and at day 28 after the second dose. The CDR3 regions of human TCRbeta chains were subjected to immunosequencing. The paper's processing steps were these. Repertoire TCRs were checked for matches against a reference library of SARS-CoV-2-specific TCRs that had been generated using the MIRA antigen-specificity platform. Breadth meant the fraction of unique TCRs that were SARS-CoV-2-associated, whereas depth meant the fraction of total T cells that were SARS-CoV-2-associated. Each spike-specific TCR was assigned to its reactive spike region and to a CD4 or CD8 class using the MIRA data. Log10-transformed breadth and depth values were compared by one-way ANOVA with Sidak's multiple comparisons tests. In TCRdb, the immuneACCESS table is reduced to in-frame sequences with V and J assigned. These tables do not hold every clone; where another copy was compared, an unresolved V gene accounts for under half, and the others remain unexplained. V and J calls and clone size are given by that table; D and trimming were obtained from the DNA. A total of 150,000 to 170,000 clones appear in this sample, 88% of them only once. Of the sample, roughly 2.9% falls within the top ten clones.

V was cut back by 1 base and J by 4 bases, leaving a gap of 11 bases between them. Reading the germline V gene gives CDR1 SGHAT and CDR2 FQNNGV. From the cysteine up to the phenylalanine, the CDR3 has a length of 14 residues. The retained sequence is limited to the CDR3, 42 bases, with the frame set at the first base. This clone was seen a handful of times. The specificity of this receptor is unknown. Base qualities were left out, and no much larger clone turns up one base away. Sequenced material: peripheral blood, taken on day 0 of AZD1222 vaccination. The origin of this receptor is an adult in good health. Recombination linked TRBV11-2 to TRBJ2-7, with a tentative D gene TRBD1 over 6 matching bases. In nucleotide form, the sequence is TGTGCCAGCAGCTTAGGCCCACAGGGTTACGAGCAGTACTTC. Its translation is CASSLGPQGYEQYF.